Following are 26 T cell receptor beta chains from one sample sequenced in a study of T cell responses to AZD1222 COVID-19 vaccine. The method was immunoSEQ multiplex PCR; TCRdb's version includes in-frame clones alone and lacks a portion of them. The table shows 60,000 to 100,000 clones, with roughly 87% occurring only once. Material: peripheral blood, obtained on day 0 of AZD1222 vaccination. These receptors came from an adult in good health.

The chain joins TRBV5-1 to TRBJ2-7; D possibly corresponds to TRBD1 (5 bases). This CDR3 is 15 amino acids long. V was clipped by 0 bases and J by 5 bases, with 15 bases between them. CDR1 is SGHRS and CDR2 is YFSETQ in the germline V gene. CDR3 amino acids: CASSLEGRVIDEQYF. CDR3 sequence (DNA): TGCGCCAGCAGCTTGGAGGGCAGGGTAATAGACGAGCAGTACTTC.

This sequence joins TRBV18 and TRBJ1-6, with TRBD1 identical over 8 bases. The J segment lost 8 bases and the V segment lost 3 bases, leaving 6 bases of the junction unmatched. There are 15 residues in the CDR3. Per germline, CDR1 KGHSH and CDR2 LQKENI. In DNA, the CDR3 is TGTGCCAGCTCACCTAATCAGGGGGCGGATTCACCCCTCCACTTT. The encoded protein is CASSPNQGADSPLHF. Supplemented by reference TRBV18 and TRBJ1-6, the full variable domain reads NAGVMQNPRHLVRRRGQEARLRCSPMKGHSHVYWYRQLPEEGLKFMVYLQKENIIDESGMPKERFSAEFPKEGPSILRIQQVVRGDSAAYFCASSPNQGADSPLHFGNGTRLTVT.

The CDR3 reads CATSREHSSSYNEQFF. The CDR3 bases are TGTGCCACCAGCAGAGAGCACAGCAGCTCCTACAATGAGCAGTTCTTC. This chain connects TRBV15 to TRBJ2-1; D is uncertain. The CDR3 has 16 residues. V lost 0 bases and J 0 bases, leaving 9 bases between the germline ends. Germline V gene data show CDR1 as LNHNV and CDR2 as YYDKDF (reference sequence).

This clone was seen only a few times. The CDR3 reads CASSPETHGEAFF. Written as DNA, the CDR3 is TGTGCCAGCAGTCCCGAGACCCACGGTGAAGCTTTCTTT. The rearrangement links TRBV6-4 to TRBJ1-1, with D hard to call. The CDR3 extends over 13 amino acids. CDR1 and CDR2 (germline): MRHNA, SNTAGT. Trimming cost V 5 bases and J 7 bases, with 14 bases left between them.

The CDR3, as DNA: TGTGCCAGCTCACCACGGGGCTACGAGCAGTACTTC. Its translation is CASSPRGYEQYF. The chain combines TRBV18 with TRBJ2-7; no clear D. CDR1 and CDR2 from the germline V gene are KGHSH and LQKENI. This CDR3 region has 12 residues. V lost 1 base and J lost 3, with 4 bases in between.

This clone has more than one count but fewer than ten. J is TRBJ1-1 and V is TRBV10-2; possibly TRBD1 for D (5 bases). The CDR3 sequence is 15 residues long. Germline V gene data show CDR1 as WSHSY and CDR2 as SAAADI. The V end was cut by 6 bases, the J end by 0 bases, with 14 bases between. The CDR3 spells CASSPKGTVNTEAFF. In DNA form, the CDR3 reads TGCGCCAGCAGCCCAAAGGGGACGGTGAACACTGAAGCTTTCTTT.

The V call is TRBV6-5, the J call TRBJ1-6; D unresolved. Trimming shortened V by 6 bases and J by 8 bases, and 11 bases separated the two germline ends. This CDR3 contains 13 residues. Germline V gene data show CDR1 as MNHEY and CDR2 as SVGAGI. The CDR3 reads CASSYLSDSPLHF. The CDR3 DNA is TGTGCCAGCAGCTACCTCTCCGATTCACCCCTCCACTTT.

The chain is built from TRBV19 and TRBJ2-1; no firm D call. Trimming stripped 1 base from V and 7 bases from J, with 14 bases between. Germline V gene sequence: CDR1 LNHDA, CDR2 SQIVND (reference sequence). The CDR3 is made up of 15 amino acids. In nucleotides, the CDR3 is TGTGCCAGTAGTATAGCAGCCCTTACTACTAATGAGCAGTTCTTC. As protein: CASSIAALTTNEQFF.

The rearrangement joins TRBV19 to TRBJ1-6, with no clear D. Germline V gene data show CDR1 as LNHDA and CDR2 as SQIVND (reference sequence). The CDR3 is made up of 15 amino acids. Trimming removed 5 bases from V and 7 bases from J, with 15 bases in between. The CDR3 DNA follows: TGTGCCAGTAGTCCTCGGGTCGGACCAAATTCACCCCTCCACTTT. It translates to CASSPRVGPNSPLHF.

V is TRBV11-3 and J is TRBJ2-5; D gene uncertain. Germline CDR1 SGHNT, CDR2 YENEEA. Trimming cost V 5 bases and J 1 base, with 11 bases left between them. The CDR3 sequence is 14 residues long. The CDR3 region is CASSPPGSQETQYF. CDR3 nucleotides: TGTGCCAGCAGCCCCCCCGGCAGCCAAGAGACCCAGTACTTC.

V is TRBV19 and J is TRBJ2-1, with D possibly being TRBD2 (7 bases). Germline CDR1 is LNHDA and CDR2 is SQIVND (reference sequence). Deletions cut 7 bases from V and 7 bases from J, with 23 bases between. There are 16 residues in the CDR3. This chain's CDR3 is CASTPRGGAAMNEQFF. CDR3 coding DNA: TGTGCCAGTACACCTAGGGGGGGTGCTGCTATGAATGAGCAGTTCTTC.

Here the CDR3 reads CASSVDLAGTGELFF. DNA for the CDR3: TGTGCCAGCAGCGTAGACCTAGCGGGGACCGGGGAGCTGTTTTTT. The rearrangement links TRBV9 to TRBJ2-2, with 9 bases aligning to TRBD2. Looked up from germline, CDR1 is SGDLS and CDR2 is YYNGEE. The V gene end was trimmed by 0 bases and the J gene end by 5 bases; junction bases not matched to a gene: 2. This CDR3 is built from 15 residues.

The J gene is TRBJ2-1, the V gene TRBV14; the match to TRBD2 covers 7 bases. The CDR3 extends over 19 amino acids. With 1 base clipped from V and 0 bases from J, the junction kept 12 bases outside the gene matches. CDR1 SGHDN and CDR2 FVKESK come from the germline V gene. The CDR3 nucleotides are TGTGCCAGCAGCCAAGGAGTGTGGACTAGGGAGAGCTCCTACAATGAGCAGTTCTTC. Protein sequence: CASSQGVWTRESSYNEQFF.

V and J are TRBV6-6 and TRBJ2-2; TRBD1 matches 8 bases. Germline CDR1 and CDR2: MNHNY and SVGAGI (reference sequence). V trimming: 0 bases; J trimming: 0 bases; junction bases outside the gene matches: 0. The CDR3 loop spans 16 amino acids. DNA for the CDR3: TGTGCCAGCAGTTACTCGACAGGGGCGAACACCGGGGAGCTGTTTTTT. Protein product: CASSYSTGANTGELFF.

J is TRBJ1-2 and V is TRBV4-2; D unclear. The V and J ends lost 1 base and 4 bases respectively, with 16 bases between them. From germline, CDR1 is LGHNA and CDR2 YNFKEQ. This CDR3 is built from 16 residues. CDR3 bases: TGTGCCAGCAGCCAAGGTAACCCCAGAAACTTCTATGGCTACACCTTC. It translates to CASSQGNPRNFYGYTF.

J is TRBJ2-1 and V is TRBV10-3; no firm D call. The V gene's germline CDR1 is ENHRY and CDR2 SYGVKD. V was shortened by 5 bases and J by 6 bases, with 5 bases between the two germline ends. The CDR3 runs 11 residues. DNA for the CDR3: TGTGCCATCAGTCCCGGCAATGAGCAGTTCTTC. It translates to CAISPGNEQFF.

Only a few counts were recorded for this clone. The J gene is TRBJ1-4, the V gene TRBV6-1; 11 bases are a match to TRBD1. There are 15 residues in the CDR3. Germline loops: CDR1 MNHNS, CDR2 SASEGT. The trim removed 3 bases at V and 8 bases at J, leaving 5 bases unmatched. The CDR3 coding sequence is TGTGCCAGCAGTGATGGGACAGGGGGAGTCGAAAAACTGTTTTTT. Its protein product is CASSDGTGGVEKLFF.

This rearrangement joins TRBV7-8 to TRBJ1-2; D unresolved. The CDR3 length is 17 residues. V lost 1 base to trimming and J lost 2 bases, with 17 bases between them. In germline, CDR1 is SGHVS, CDR2 FQNEAQ. The CDR3 region has the DNA TGTGCCAGCAGCTTAGGGGTAAAGGGAGGGAAGAACTATGGCTACACCTTC. Translated, it gives CASSLGVKGGKNYGYTF. The entire variable domain, with the rest obtained from reference TRBV7-8 and TRBJ1-2, is as follows: GAGVSQSPRYKVAKRGQDVALRCDPISGHVSLFWYQQALGQGPEFLTYFQNEAQLDKSGLPSDRFFAERPEGSVSTLKIQRTQQEDSAVYLCASSLGVKGGKNYGYTFGSGTRLTVV.

V is TRBV7-6 and J is TRBJ2-5, with 13 bases that match TRBD2. The CDR3 loop spans 15 amino acids. CDR1 is SGHVS, CDR2 FNYEAQ, per germline. The V gene end was trimmed by 8 bases and the J gene end by 5 bases; junction bases not matched to a gene: 8. CDR3 DNA sequence: TGTGCCAGCGTAGGGACTAGCGGGAACTGGGAGACCCAGTACTTC. Encoded protein: CASVGTSGNWETQYF.

This clone was detected once. The chain carries TRBV24-1 and TRBJ2-1; 10 bases align to TRBD1. This CDR3 has 16 amino acids. Trimming took 3 bases from V and 6 from J; bases not matched to a gene: 7. CDR1 and CDR2 (germline): KGHDR, SFDVKD. The CDR3 bases are TGTGCCACCAGTGATCTCCCACGGACAGGGGGCAATGAGCAGTTCTTC. This gives the protein CATSDLPRTGGNEQFF.

This chain uses TRBV9 with TRBJ2-1; 8 bases line up with TRBD2. Trimming cost V 4 bases and J 6 bases; bases outside gene matches: 21. This CDR3 has 19 residues. Germline V CDR1 and CDR2: SGDLS, YYNGEE. Here the CDR3 reads CASSSSRDREGVGANEQFF. For the CDR3, the DNA is TGTGCCAGCAGCTCCAGTAGGGACCGGGAGGGGGTTGGGGCCAATGAGCAGTTCTTC.

This clone was picked up a small number of times. The chain combines TRBV4-2 with TRBJ1-2; 7 bases are a match to TRBD1. Germline V lookup: CDR1 LGHNA, CDR2 YNFKEQ. V was clipped by 1 base and J by 5 bases; unmatched bases: 7. This CDR3 contains 15 residues. CDR3 protein: CASSQGGQSVYGYTF. Written as DNA, the CDR3 is TGTGCCAGCAGCCAAGGGGGACAGTCGGTTTATGGCTACACCTTC.

The chain is built from TRBV29-1 and TRBJ1-1; unclear D gene. The germline V gene has CDR1 SQVTM and CDR2 ANQGSEA. The CDR3 has 13 amino acids. Trimming removed 2 bases at V and 4 bases at J, with 11 bases between. The CDR3 DNA follows: TGCAGCGTTGAAAAGGCGGTAGGCACTGAAGCTTTCTTT. As protein: CSVEKAVGTEAFF.

This chain connects TRBV29-1 to TRBJ2-6, with 7 bases identical to TRBD1. This CDR3 contains 14 residues. Per germline, CDR1 SQVTM and CDR2 ANQGSEA. J was trimmed by 0 bases and V by 6 bases; bases with no gene match: 2. The CDR3 sequence: CSVGTASGANVLTF. The CDR3 nucleotides are TGCAGCGTGGGGACAGCCTCTGGGGCCAACGTCCTGACTTTC.

The chain joins TRBV19 to TRBJ2-3, with a weak D call TRBD2 (6 bases). CDR3 length equals 14 residues. The V gene's germline CDR1 is LNHDA and CDR2 SQIVND (reference sequence). V lost 5 bases and J lost 2, with 11 bases in between. The CDR3 spells CASSGRDFTDTQYF. The CDR3 DNA reads as TGTGCCAGTAGTGGCCGGGACTTCACAGATACGCAGTATTTT.

The rearrangement uses TRBV12-3 or TRBV12-4 and TRBJ1-1; TRBD1 is a possible D gene (6 bases). CDR3 length: 12 residues. V was clipped by 5 bases and J by 9 bases, with 13 bases between them. The CDR3 sequence: CASSPGEGKAFF. CDR3 DNA sequence: TGTGCCAGCAGTCCAGGGGAAGGCAAAGCTTTCTTT.